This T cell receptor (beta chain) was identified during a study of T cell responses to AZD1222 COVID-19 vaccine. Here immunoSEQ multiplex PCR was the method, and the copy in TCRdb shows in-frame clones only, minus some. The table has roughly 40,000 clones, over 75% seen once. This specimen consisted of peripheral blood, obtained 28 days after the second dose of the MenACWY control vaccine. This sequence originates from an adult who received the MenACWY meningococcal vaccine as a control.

CDR3 protein: CASSATSGRSDTQYF. CDR3 DNA sequence: TGTGCCAGCAGTGCGACTAGCGGGAGGTCAGATACGCAGTATTTT. The chain is built from TRBV28 and TRBJ2-3, with TRBD2 matching over 13 bases. V was pared by 5 bases and J by 4 bases, with 3 bases of the junction left unmatched. Per germline, CDR1 MDHEN and CDR2 SYDVKM. The CDR3 is made up of 15 amino acids.